These 19 T cell receptor beta chains were sequenced from one sample in a study of T cells in Graves' hyperthyroidism and ophthalmopathy. There were TCR beta CDR3 regions amplified from RNA transcripts. The HTBI set primed first-round TCR CDR3 RT-PCR. TCRdb independently ran MiXCR on the multiplex PCR reads; one entry per CDR3 protein. The sample consists of about 690,000 distinct CDR3 sequences, about 18% of them appearing once. The specimen was blood. Receptor source: a man aged 45-60 years with Graves' hyperthyroidism.

The table lists this clonotype with many counts. The V gene is TRBV5-1, the J gene TRBJ1-4; the D gene is possibly TRBD1 (5 bases). CDR3 size: 14 residues. Germline values: CDR1 SGHRS, CDR2 YFSETQ. Trimming removed 5 bases from V and 6 bases from J, with 14 bases in between. The CDR3 DNA reads as TGCGCCAGCAGGACCGGGACGGGATATGAAAAACTGTTTTTT. Translated: CASRTGTGYEKLFF.

This clonotype occurred a few times. The chain is built from TRBV28 and TRBJ2-7; TRBD1 or TRBD2 may be the D gene (6 bases each). The germline V gene has CDR1 MDHEN and CDR2 SYDVKM. CDR3 length: 16 amino acids. V lost 8 bases and J lost 0, with 20 bases in between. CDR3 DNA: TGTGCCAGCGAGCGCGGGACACAAACCCACTCCTACGAGCAGTACTTC. Residues: CASERGTQTHSYEQYF.

This clonotype has only a few counts. This sequence joins TRBV29-1 and TRBJ2-1, with D perhaps matching TRBD2 (5 bases). The V end was cut by 1 base, the J end by 10 bases, with 11 bases between. Germline values: CDR1 SQVTM, CDR2 ANQGSEA. The CDR3 consists of 12 residues. The CDR3 bases are TGCAGCGTTGAAGGGCGGGTGAGGGAGCAGTTCTTC. Translating gives CSVEGRVREQFF.

This rearrangement joins TRBV19 to TRBJ2-2; a weak D match, TRBD2 (7 bases). This CDR3 has 15 residues. The ends were cut back, 5 bases at V and 5 bases at J, with 15 bases in the middle. From germline, CDR1 is LNHDA and CDR2 SQIVND (reference sequence). Here the CDR3 DNA reads TGTGCCAGTAGTTCCCGGGGGGCTCGTACCGGGGAGCTGTTTTTT. Translated: CASSSRGARTGELFF.

This clonotype was found many times. The chain is built from TRBV6-1 and TRBJ2-2; 8 bases are a match to TRBD1. This CDR3 contains 15 residues. The V gene's germline CDR1 is MNHNS and CDR2 SASEGT. Unmatched junction bases numbered 7, after V lost 5 bases and J lost 5 bases. This chain's CDR3 is CASSSGGAGTGELFF. In DNA form, the CDR3 reads TGTGCCAGCAGTTCAGGGGGCGCGGGAACCGGGGAGCTGTTTTTT.

This clonotype was seen ten or more times. The chain recombines TRBV28 with TRBJ2-7; possible D gene TRBD2, 6 bases. This CDR3 spans 14 amino acids. Germline assignment: CDR1 MDHEN and CDR2 SYDVKM. V was clipped by 7 bases and J by 2 bases, with 15 bases between them. The CDR3 loop reads CASIQGGGAYEQYF. The CDR3 nucleotides are TGTGCCAGCATCCAGGGTGGAGGGGCCTACGAGCAGTACTTC.

The sample holds a few counts of this clonotype. The chain couples TRBV4-2 to TRBJ2-1; 14 bases are a match to TRBD2. The germline CDR1 and CDR2 sequences are LGHNA and YNFKEQ. The V segment lost 3 bases and the J segment 9 bases; nucleotides outside the gene matches: 13. This CDR3 has 18 amino acids. The CDR3 coding sequence is TGTGCCAGCAGCCACCCGACTAGCGGGAGGGCCCGGGAGGTTGAGCAGTTCTTC. Amino acid sequence: CASSHPTSGRAREVEQFF.

This clonotype was recorded many times. The CDR3 DNA is TGTGCCAGCAGCCACGGTGACAGGGGGGACACTGAAGCTTTCTTT. It translates to CASSHGDRGDTEAFF. The chain carries TRBV3-1 and TRBJ1-1, with 9 nucleotides matching TRBD1. The germline gives CDR1 LGHDT, CDR2 YNNKEL (reference sequence). The J segment lost 3 bases and the V segment lost 3 bases, leaving 5 bases of the junction unmatched. The CDR3 covers 15 residues. The whole variable domain, filled in from reference TRBV3-1 and TRBJ1-1, reads DTAVSQTPKYLVTQMGNDKSIKCEQNLGHDTMYWYKQDSKKFLKIMFSYNNKELIINETVPNRFSPKSPDKAHLNLHINSLELGDSAVYFCASSHGDRGDTEAFFGQGTRLTVV.

This clonotype was found a few times. CDR3 sequence reads: CASSLELRSGANVLTF. CDR3 DNA sequence: TGTGCCAGCAGTTTAGAACTCCGCTCTGGGGCCAACGTCCTGACTTTC. The gene calls are TRBV28 and TRBJ2-6; unclear D gene. With 2 bases removed from V and 0 bases from J, the gap between germline ends came to 8 bases. This CDR3 has 16 residues. Germline V gene lookup returns CDR1 MDHEN and CDR2 SYDVKM.

This clonotype was seen a handful of times. The chain combines TRBV4-2 with TRBJ1-2; the match to TRBD1 covers 7 bases. Germline values: CDR1 LGHNA, CDR2 YNFKEQ. The CDR3 runs to 17 residues. The trim removed 2 bases at V and 4 bases at J, leaving 13 bases unmatched. CDR3 protein: CASSQSDRTGGGYGYTF. The CDR3 nucleotides are TGTGCCAGCAGCCAATCGGACAGGACTGGGGGCGGCTATGGCTACACCTTC.

There are many counts of this clonotype. The chain employs TRBV7-8 and TRBJ1-2; 7 bases are a match to TRBD1. Germline V gene lookup returns CDR1 SGHVS and CDR2 FQNEAQ. J was trimmed by 2 bases and V by 1 base; bases with no gene match: 4. This CDR3 is 15 amino acids long. The CDR3 region is CASSLEVQGNYGYTF. The CDR3 DNA reads TGTGCCAGCAGCTTAGAGGTACAGGGGAACTATGGCTACACCTTC.

The CDR3 is CAWSVQGASKAFF. The CDR3 nucleotides read TGTGCCTGGAGTGTCCAGGGGGCGTCGAAAGCTTTCTTT. The chain uses TRBV30 and TRBJ1-1; 8 bases are a match to TRBD1. Unmatched junction bases numbered 6, after V lost 0 bases and J lost 9 bases. The CDR3 has 13 residues. Per germline, CDR1 GTSNPN and CDR2 SVGIG (reference sequence).

This clonotype was recorded many times. V usage is TRBV10-3 and J usage is TRBJ2-5; D is possibly TRBD1 or TRBD2 (7 bases each). This CDR3 has 14 residues. Looked up from germline, CDR1 is ENHRY and CDR2 is SYGVKD. With 6 bases removed from V and 3 bases from J, the gap between germline ends came to 14 bases. The CDR3, as DNA: TGTGCCATCAGGGGGGGGGACAGAAAAGAGACCCAGTACTTC. Its translation: CAIRGGDRKETQYF.

The DNA for the CDR3 is TGTGCCAGTGAGGGCGGGAAGACCACAGATACGCAGTATTTT. Its protein product is CASEGGKTTDTQYF. The chain has TRBV19 and TRBJ2-3; a weak D match, TRBD2 (6 bases). Germline V gene lookup returns CDR1 LNHDA and CDR2 SQIVND (reference sequence). The CDR3 consists of 14 residues. V was cut by 8 bases and J by 2 bases, with 14 bases left in between.

Turning to this clonotype: Just one base apart from a much larger clone, this may be a read error. The gene calls are TRBV2 and TRBJ1-4; 8 nucleotides agree with TRBD1. Germline values: CDR1 SNHLY, CDR2 FYNNEI. This CDR3 is built from 13 residues. J lost 4 bases, V lost 8 bases, and 3 bases had no gene match. This CDR3 reads CASGQGLNEKLFF. The CDR3 nucleotides are TGTGCCAGCGGACAGGGACTTAATGAAAAACTGTTTTTT.

This clonotype was counted at least ten times. The J gene is TRBJ2-5, the V gene TRBV29-1; D may be TRBD2 (5 bases). This CDR3 has 13 amino acids. Trimming cost V 6 bases and J 5 bases, with 16 bases left between them. Germline CDR1 and CDR2: SQVTM and ANQGSEA. The CDR3 nucleotides are TGCAGCGTGGGGTCATCGTCGGGGGAGACCCAGTACTTC. It codes for CSVGSSSGETQYF. The complete variable domain, with remaining parts taken from reference TRBV29-1 and TRBJ2-5, reads SAVISQKPSRDICQRGTSLTIQCQVDSQVTMMFWYRQQPGQSLTLIATANQGSEATYESGFVIDKFPISRPNLTFSTLTVSNMSPEDSSIYLCSVGSSSGETQYFGPGTRLLVL.

This clonotype was observed many times. The rearrangement uses TRBV12-3 or TRBV12-4 and TRBJ1-1, with 7 bases identical to TRBD1. With 1 base clipped from V and 3 bases from J, the junction kept 2 bases outside the gene matches. The CDR3 is 14 amino acids. The CDR3 coding sequence is TGTGCCAGCAGTTTAGTTGGGACAGACACTGAAGCTTTCTTT. Translation: CASSLVGTDTEAFF.

This clonotype was seen ten or more times. V and J are TRBV10-3 and TRBJ2-2; D unresolved. Trimming left V 4 bases short and J 1 base short, with 10 bases between. Germline V CDR1 and CDR2: ENHRY, SYGVKD. This CDR3 has 15 amino acids. CDR3 sequence: CAISGNKRNTGELFF. CDR3 in DNA: TGTGCCATCAGTGGTAACAAAAGGAACACCGGGGAGCTGTTTTTT.

This clonotype was seen only a few times. This chain connects TRBV9 to TRBJ1-1; 8 bases map to TRBD1. Germline loops: CDR1 SGDLS, CDR2 YYNGEE. The junction had 2 bases not matched to a gene; V was cut back by 0 bases and J by 1 base. The CDR3 length is 15 residues. The CDR3 reads CASSVDGQGNTEAFF. The CDR3 region has the DNA TGTGCCAGCAGCGTAGACGGACAGGGGAACACTGAAGCTTTCTTT.